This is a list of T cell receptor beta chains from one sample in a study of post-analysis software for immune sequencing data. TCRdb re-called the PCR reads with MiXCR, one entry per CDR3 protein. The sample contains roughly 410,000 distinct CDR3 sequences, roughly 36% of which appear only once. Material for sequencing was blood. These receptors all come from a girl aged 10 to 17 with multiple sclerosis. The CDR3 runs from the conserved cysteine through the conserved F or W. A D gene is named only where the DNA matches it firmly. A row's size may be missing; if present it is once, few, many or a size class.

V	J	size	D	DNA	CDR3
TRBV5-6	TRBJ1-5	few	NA	TGTGCCAGCAGCTTGGCCGACAGTCTCCTCCAGCCCCAGCATTTT	CASSLADSLLQPQHF
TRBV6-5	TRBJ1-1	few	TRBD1	TGTGCCAGCAGTTACTCCCTGGGACAGGAAGCTTTCTTT	CASSYSLGQEAFF
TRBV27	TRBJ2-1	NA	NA	TGTGCCAGCAGCCCTAGTGGAGGGAGGTATAGTGAGCAGTTCTTC	CASSPSGGRYSEQFF
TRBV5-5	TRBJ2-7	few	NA	TGTGCCAGCAGCTTGGGCCTTGCCTTAAGCTCCTACGAGCAGTACTTC	CASSLGLALSSYEQYF
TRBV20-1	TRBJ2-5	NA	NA	TGCAGTGCTACATCAGGAGGTGAGCAGTACTTC	CSATSGGEQYF
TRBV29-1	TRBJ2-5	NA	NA	TGCAGCGTTGAACCGGTTCCGGGGTCAGCCCGGTACTTC	CSVEPVPGSARYF
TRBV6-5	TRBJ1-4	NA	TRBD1	TGTGCCAGCAGTTGGACAGGGGTGGCAACTAATGAAAAACTGTTTTTT	CASSWTGVATNEKLFF
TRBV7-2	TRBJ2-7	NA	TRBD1	TGTGCCAGCAGCTCGAGGGGACAGGGAAGGTACGAGCAGTACTTC	CASSSRGQGRYEQYF
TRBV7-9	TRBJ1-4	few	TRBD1	TGTGCCAGCAGCGCAGGGGGCATGAATGAAAAACTGTTTTTT	CASSAGGMNEKLFF
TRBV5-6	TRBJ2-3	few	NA	TGTGCCAGCAGCTTGAGGGGGGGCCAAAGGACAGATACGCAGTATTTT	CASSLRGGQRTDTQYF
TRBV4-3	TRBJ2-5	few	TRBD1	TGCGCCAGCAGTCTCCCCGAGGGGGCGCAAGAGACCCAGTACTTC	CASSLPEGAQETQYF
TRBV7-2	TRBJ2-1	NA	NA	TGTGCCAGCAGCCCCAGGGATTTTTTCCCGAATGAGCAGTTCTTC	CASSPRDFFPNEQFF
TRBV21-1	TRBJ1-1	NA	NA	TGTGCCAGCCAGGGACAGGGGGCGACTTTCTTT	CASQGQGATFF
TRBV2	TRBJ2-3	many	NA	TGTGCCAGCAGGGGCAGGGGGGCAGATACGCAGTATTTT	CASRGRGADTQYF
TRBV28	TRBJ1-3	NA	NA	TGTGCCAGCAGTCAATCACCGGGCCTCTCTGGAAACACCATATATTTT	CASSQSPGLSGNTIYF
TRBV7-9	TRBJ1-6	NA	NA	TGTGCCAGCAGCCCCCCGGGGGTGAATTCACCCCTCCACTTT	CASSPPGVNSPLHF